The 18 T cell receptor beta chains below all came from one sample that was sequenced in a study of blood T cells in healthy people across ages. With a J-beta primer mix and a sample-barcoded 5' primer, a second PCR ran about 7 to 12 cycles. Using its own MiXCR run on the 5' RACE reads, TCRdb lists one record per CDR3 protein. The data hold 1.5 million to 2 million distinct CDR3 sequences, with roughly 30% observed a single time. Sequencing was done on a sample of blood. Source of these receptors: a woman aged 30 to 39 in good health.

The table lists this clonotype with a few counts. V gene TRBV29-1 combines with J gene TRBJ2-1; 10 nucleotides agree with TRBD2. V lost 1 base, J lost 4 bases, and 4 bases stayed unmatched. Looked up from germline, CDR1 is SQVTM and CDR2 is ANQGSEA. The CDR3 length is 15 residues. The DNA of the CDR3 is TGCAGCGTTGAAGGGACTAGCGGCAAATACAATGAGCAGTTCTTC. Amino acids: CSVEGTSGKYNEQFF.

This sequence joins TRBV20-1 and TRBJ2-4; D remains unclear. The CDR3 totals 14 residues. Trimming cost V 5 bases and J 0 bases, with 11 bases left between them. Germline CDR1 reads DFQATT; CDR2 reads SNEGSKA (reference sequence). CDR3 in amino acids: CSALQDLAKNIQYF. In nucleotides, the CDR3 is TGCAGTGCTCTCCAGGATCTAGCCAAAAACATTCAGTACTTC.

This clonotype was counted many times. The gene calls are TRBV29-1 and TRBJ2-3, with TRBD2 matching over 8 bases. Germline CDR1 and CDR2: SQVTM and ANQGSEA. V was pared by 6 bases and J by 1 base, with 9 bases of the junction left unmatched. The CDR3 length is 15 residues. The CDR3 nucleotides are TGCAGCGTCCCCCGGACTAGCCGTCGCACAGATACGCAGTATTTT. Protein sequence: CSVPRTSRRTDTQYF.

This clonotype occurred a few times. CDR3 nucleotide sequence: TGTGCCAGCAGCCAAGTCAGCATGAGCACTGAAGCTTTCTTT. Translation gives CASSQVSMSTEAFF. The genes are TRBV3-1 and TRBJ1-1; D gene unclear. The germline V and J ends were trimmed by 1 base and 4 bases, with 10 bases remaining between them. The CDR3 is 14 residues long. Germline V lookup: CDR1 LGHDT, CDR2 YNNKEL (reference sequence).

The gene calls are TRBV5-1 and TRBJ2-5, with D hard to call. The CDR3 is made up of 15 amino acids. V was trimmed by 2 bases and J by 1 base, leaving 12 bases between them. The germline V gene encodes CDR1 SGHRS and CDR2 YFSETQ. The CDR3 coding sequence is TGCGCCAGCAGCTTTATAATCGGAACCCAAGAGACCCAGTACTTC. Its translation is CASSFIIGTQETQYF.

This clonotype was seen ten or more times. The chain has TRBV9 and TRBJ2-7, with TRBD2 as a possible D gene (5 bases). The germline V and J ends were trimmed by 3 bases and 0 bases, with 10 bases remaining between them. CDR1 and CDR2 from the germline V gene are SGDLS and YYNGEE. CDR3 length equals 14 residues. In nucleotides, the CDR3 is TGTGCCAGCAGCGCCGGACTCAGCTCCTACGAGCAGTACTTC. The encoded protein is CASSAGLSSYEQYF.

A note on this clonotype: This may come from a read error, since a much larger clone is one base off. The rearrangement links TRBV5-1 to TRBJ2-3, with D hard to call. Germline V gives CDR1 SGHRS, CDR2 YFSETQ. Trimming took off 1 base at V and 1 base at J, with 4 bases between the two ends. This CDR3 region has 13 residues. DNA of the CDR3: TGCGCCAGCAGCTTGAAGTGCACAGATACGCAGTATTTT. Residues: CASSLKCTDTQYF.

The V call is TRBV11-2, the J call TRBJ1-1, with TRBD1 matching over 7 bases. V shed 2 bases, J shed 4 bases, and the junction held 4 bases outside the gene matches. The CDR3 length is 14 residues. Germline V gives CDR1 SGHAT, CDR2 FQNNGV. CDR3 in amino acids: CASSLKGASTEAFF. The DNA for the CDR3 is TGTGCCAGCAGCTTAAAGGGGGCAAGCACTGAAGCTTTCTTT. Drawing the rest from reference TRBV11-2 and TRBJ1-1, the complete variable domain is EAGVAQSPRYKIIEKRQSVAFWCNPISGHATLYWYQQILGQGPKLLIQFQNNGVVDDSQLPKDRFSAERLKGVDSTLKIQPAKLEDSAVYLCASSLKGASTEAFFGQGTRLTVV.

CDR3 nucleotide sequence: TGCGCCAGCAGCCCGGGGGACAGGGAGTTCAATGAGCAGTTCTTC. This translates into CASSPGDREFNEQFF. The genes are TRBV5-1 and TRBJ2-1, with TRBD1 identical over 9 bases. Germline V gene lookup returns CDR1 SGHRS and CDR2 YFSETQ. The V gene end was trimmed by 4 bases and the J gene end by 6 bases; junction bases not matched to a gene: 8. The CDR3 totals 15 residues.

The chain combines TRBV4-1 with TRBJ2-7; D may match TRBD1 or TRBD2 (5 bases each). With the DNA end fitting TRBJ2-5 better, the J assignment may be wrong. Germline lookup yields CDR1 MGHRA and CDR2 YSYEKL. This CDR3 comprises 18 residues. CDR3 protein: CASSQDPLRPGWGETQYF. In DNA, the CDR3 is TGCGCCAGCAGCCAAGATCCCCTAAGACCGGGGTGGGGGGAGACCCAGTACTTC.

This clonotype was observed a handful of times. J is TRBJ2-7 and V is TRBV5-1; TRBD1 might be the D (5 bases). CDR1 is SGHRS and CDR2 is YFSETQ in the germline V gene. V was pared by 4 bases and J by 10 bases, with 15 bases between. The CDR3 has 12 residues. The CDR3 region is CASSLDRGGQYF. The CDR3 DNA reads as TGCGCCAGCAGCCTTGATAGGGGCGGACAGTACTTC. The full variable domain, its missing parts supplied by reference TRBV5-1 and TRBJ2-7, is KAGVTQTPRYLIKTRGQQVTLSCSPISGHRSVSWYQQTPGQGLQFLFEYFSETQRNKGNFPGRFSGRQFSNSRSEMNVSTLELGDSALYLCASSLDRGGQYFGPGTRLTVT.

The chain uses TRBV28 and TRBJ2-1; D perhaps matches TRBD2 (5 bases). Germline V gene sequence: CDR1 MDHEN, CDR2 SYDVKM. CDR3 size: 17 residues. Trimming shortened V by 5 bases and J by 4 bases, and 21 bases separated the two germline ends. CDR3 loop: CASSLFTSGRVYNEQFF. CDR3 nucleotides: TGTGCCAGCAGTCTCTTTACTAGTGGGAGAGTTTACAATGAGCAGTTCTTC.

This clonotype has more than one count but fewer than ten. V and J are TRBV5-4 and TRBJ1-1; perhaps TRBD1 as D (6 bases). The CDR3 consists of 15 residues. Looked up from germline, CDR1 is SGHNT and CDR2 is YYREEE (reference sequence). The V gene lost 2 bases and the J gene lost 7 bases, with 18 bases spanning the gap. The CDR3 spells CASSFGGGSDNEAFF. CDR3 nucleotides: TGTGCCAGCAGCTTCGGAGGGGGAAGTGACAATGAAGCTTTCTTT.

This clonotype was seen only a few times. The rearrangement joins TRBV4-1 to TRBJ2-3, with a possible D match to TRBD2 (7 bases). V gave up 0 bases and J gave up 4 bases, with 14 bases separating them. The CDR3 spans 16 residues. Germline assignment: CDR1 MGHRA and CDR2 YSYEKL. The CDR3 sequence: CASSQDLGGEPDTQYF. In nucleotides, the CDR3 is TGCGCCAGCAGCCAAGATCTAGGGGGGGAGCCAGATACGCAGTATTTT.

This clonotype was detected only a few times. The CDR3 loop reads CASSSRGISYEQYF. The CDR3 nucleotides are TGTGCCAGCAGCTCTAGAGGGATCTCCTACGAGCAGTACTTC. The chain employs TRBV11-1 and TRBJ2-7; weak D call: TRBD2 (5 bases). Trimming stripped 4 bases from V and 0 bases from J, with 10 bases between. This CDR3 region has 14 residues. Germline CDR1 SGHAT, CDR2 FQDESV (reference sequence).

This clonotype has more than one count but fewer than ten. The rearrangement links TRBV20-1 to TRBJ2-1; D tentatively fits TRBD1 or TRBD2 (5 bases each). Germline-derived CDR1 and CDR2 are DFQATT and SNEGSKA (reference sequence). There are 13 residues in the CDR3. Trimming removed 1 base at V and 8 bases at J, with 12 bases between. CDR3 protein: CSARVGTHDEQFF. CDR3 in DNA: TGCAGTGCTAGAGTCGGGACCCACGATGAGCAGTTCTTC.

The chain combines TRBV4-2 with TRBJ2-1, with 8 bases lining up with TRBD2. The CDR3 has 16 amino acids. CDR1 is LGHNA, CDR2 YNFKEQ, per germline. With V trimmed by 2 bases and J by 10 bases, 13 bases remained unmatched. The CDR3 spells CASSQLGREYHLEQFF. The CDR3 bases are TGTGCCAGCAGCCAACTCGGGAGGGAGTACCATTTAGAGCAGTTCTTC.

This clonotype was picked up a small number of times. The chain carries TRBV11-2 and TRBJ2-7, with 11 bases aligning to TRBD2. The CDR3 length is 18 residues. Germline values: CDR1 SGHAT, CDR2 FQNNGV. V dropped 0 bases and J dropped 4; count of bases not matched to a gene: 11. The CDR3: CASSLDLLLAGDGYEQYF. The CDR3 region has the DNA TGTGCCAGCAGCTTAGATCTACTACTAGCGGGAGACGGGTACGAGCAGTACTTC.